This TCR beta chain was sequenced for a study of immune heterogeneity within non-small cell lung tumors. General study findings and limits: Individual patients showed largely nonoverlapping sets of high-frequency T-cell receptor beta clonotypes. Tumor sites in a patient shared identical dominant CDR3 beta clonotypes and also carried site-unique high-frequency clones.

It was with 32 V and 13 J primers that multiplex PCR amplified TCR beta CDR3. TCRdb re-called the multiplex PCR reads with MiXCR, one entry per CDR3 protein. Of thousands of distinct CDR3 sequences in the sample, about 15% were seen once. At around 600 ng per sample, bulk tumor genomic DNA provided the template. Surgeons took several biopsies per primary tumor, spaced far apart, during surgery. These patients got curative surgery after being newly diagnosed with untreated non-small cell lung cancer. This clonotype is judged medium-sized. Its specificity is unknown. Trimming at V came to 6 bases and at J to 3 bases, leaving 9 bases not matched to a gene. The CDR3 length is 16 residues. The germline CDR1 and CDR2 sequences are SNHLY and FYNNEI.

The J gene is TRBJ2-1, the V gene TRBV2; 9 bases match TRBD1. The sample taken for sequencing was lung tumor tissue. This TCR was recovered from a female donor with non-small cell lung cancer. The CDR3 sequence is CASRDRPGQGYNEQFF. CDR3 DNA: TGTGCCAGCAGGGACCGACCGGGACAGGGCTACAATGAGCAGTTCTTC.